These T cell receptor beta chains were read from a single sample in a study of blood T cell repertoires in COVID-19. This table comes from immunoSEQ multiplex PCR, and its TCRdb copy is limited to in-frame clones, with some not included. Of under 200,000 clones in the sample, around 87% were seen once. Sequenced material: peripheral blood. Receptor source: a man aged 40-50 years with active or convalescent COVID-19. The CDR3 runs from the conserved cysteine through the conserved F or W. A D gene is named only where the DNA matches it firmly. Size is omitted from some rows. Given values are once, few, many or a class for expanded clones.

>NA|TRBJ2-3|TRBD2|TRBV28|15
TGTGCCAGCAGTTTCGGCGGGGGGAGCACAGATACGCAGTATTTT
CASSFGGGSTDTQYF
>NA|TRBJ2-7|NA|TRBV20-1|11
TGCAGTGCTATAACTACATACGAGCAGTACTTC
CSAITTYEQYF
>NA|TRBJ2-2|TRBD2|TRBV28|14
TGTGCCAGCAGCCTAGCGGGGGAGACCGGGGAGCTGTTTTTT
CASSLAGETGELFF
>NA|TRBJ1-3|NA|TRBV3-1/TRBV3-2|14
TGTGCCAGCAGCCAAAAGAGCTCTGGAAACACCATATATTTT
CASSQKSSGNTIYF
>NA|TRBJ1-1|NA|TRBV30|14
TGTGCCTGGAGCGGACAGCCCATGAACACTGAAGCTTTCTTT
CAWSGQPMNTEAFF
>NA|TRBJ1-3|NA|TRBV10-1|16
TGCGCCAGCAGCGCGACAGAGCCGGACTCTGGAAACACCATATATTTT
CASSATEPDSGNTIYF
>NA|TRBJ1-3|NA|TRBV6-6|17
TGTGCCAGCAGTCCCGACAGGTTACATCCCTCTGGAAACACCATATATTTT
CASSPDRLHPSGNTIYF
>NA|TRBJ1-4|TRBD1|TRBV5-4|15
TGTGCCAGCAGCTTGGGCCCCGGGACAGGAGGAAAACTGTTTTTT
CASSLGPGTGGKLFF
>NA|TRBJ1-2|NA|TRBV19|15
TGTGCCAGTAGTATTTCCAAGAGCTTTCTATATGGCTACACCTTC
CASSISKSFLYGYTF
>NA|TRBJ2-5|NA|TRBV7-6|15
TGTGCCAGCAGCTTAGCGCGGGGCGGAGTTGAGACCCAGTACTTC
CASSLARGGVETQYF
>NA|TRBJ1-4|NA|TRBV4-1|15
TGCGCCAGCAGCCAAGACCCGACAGGTTTGGTAAAACTGTTTTTT
CASSQDPTGLVKLFF
>NA|TRBJ2-1|NA|TRBV5-1|13
TGCGCCAGCAGCTTGACTCGCTACAATGAGCAGTTCTTC
CASSLTRYNEQFF
>NA|TRBJ2-3|NA|TRBV9|14
TGTGCCAGCAGCGTAGAACAGGTCCCAGATACGCAGTATTTT
CASSVEQVPDTQYF
>NA|TRBJ1-1|NA|TRBV6-6|16
TGTGCCAGCACCTCGTACGGGGGTACCATGAACACTGAAGCTTTCTTT
CASTSYGGTMNTEAFF
>once|TRBJ2-7|TRBD2|TRBV19|14
TGTGCCAGTAGTGGGGCTGGGGGGGCCTACGAGCAGTACTTC
CASSGAGGAYEQYF
>few|TRBJ2-3|TRBD2|TRBV6-1|15
TGTGCCAGCAGTGACAGCGGGGGGCGCACAGATACGCAGTATTTT
CASSDSGGRTDTQYF
>NA|TRBJ2-1|TRBD2|TRBV7-9|16
TGTGCCAGCAGCCTGACTAGCGGGGGCGGCTACAATGAGCAGTTCTTC
CASSLTSGGGYNEQFF
>NA|TRBJ1-1|TRBD1|TRBV5-4|14
TGTGCCAGCAGCTTGGAGGGGGCTCTACTTGCGGCTTTCTTT
CASSLEGALLAAFF
>NA|TRBJ1-1|NA|TRBV20-1|14
TGCAGTGCTAGTACGGCGGGAGGGGGTACTGAAGCTTTCTTT
CSASTAGGGTEAFF